This record looks at one T cell receptor beta chain sequence and its context. These data are taken from a study of cytomegalovirus exposure and HLA in healthy donors. Some clones are missing from TCRdb's copy, which holds only in-frame ones; the method was immunoSEQ multiplex PCR. The sample records about 63,000 clones, around 89% being singletons. Germline V CDR1 and CDR2: MNHGY, SVAAGI. The CDR3 runs 14 residues. The V end was cut by 1 base, the J end by 0 bases, with 4 bases between. The sample was PBMCs. The sequence was collected from a woman under 30 in good health and CMV-seronegative. This chain uses TRBV6-9 with TRBJ1-5; D is ambiguous. CDR3 loop: CASSYYRSNQPQHF. The DNA of the CDR3 is TGTGCCAGCAGTTATTATCGTAGCAATCAGCCCCAGCATTTT.